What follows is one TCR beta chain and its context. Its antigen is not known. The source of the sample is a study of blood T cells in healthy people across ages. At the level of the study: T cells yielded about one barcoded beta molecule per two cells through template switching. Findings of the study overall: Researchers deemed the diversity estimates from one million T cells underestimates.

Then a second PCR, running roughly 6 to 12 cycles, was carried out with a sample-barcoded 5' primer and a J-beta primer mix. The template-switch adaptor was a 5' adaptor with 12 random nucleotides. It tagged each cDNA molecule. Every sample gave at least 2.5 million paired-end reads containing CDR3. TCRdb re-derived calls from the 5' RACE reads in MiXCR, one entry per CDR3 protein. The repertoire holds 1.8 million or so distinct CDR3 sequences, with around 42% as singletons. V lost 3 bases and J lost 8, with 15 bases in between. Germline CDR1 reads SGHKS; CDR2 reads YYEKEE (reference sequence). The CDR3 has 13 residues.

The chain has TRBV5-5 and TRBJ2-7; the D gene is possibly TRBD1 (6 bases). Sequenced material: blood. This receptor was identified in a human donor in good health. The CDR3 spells CASSSEDRRQQYF. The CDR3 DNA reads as TGTGCCAGCAGCTCCGAGGACAGACGCCAGCAGTACTTC.